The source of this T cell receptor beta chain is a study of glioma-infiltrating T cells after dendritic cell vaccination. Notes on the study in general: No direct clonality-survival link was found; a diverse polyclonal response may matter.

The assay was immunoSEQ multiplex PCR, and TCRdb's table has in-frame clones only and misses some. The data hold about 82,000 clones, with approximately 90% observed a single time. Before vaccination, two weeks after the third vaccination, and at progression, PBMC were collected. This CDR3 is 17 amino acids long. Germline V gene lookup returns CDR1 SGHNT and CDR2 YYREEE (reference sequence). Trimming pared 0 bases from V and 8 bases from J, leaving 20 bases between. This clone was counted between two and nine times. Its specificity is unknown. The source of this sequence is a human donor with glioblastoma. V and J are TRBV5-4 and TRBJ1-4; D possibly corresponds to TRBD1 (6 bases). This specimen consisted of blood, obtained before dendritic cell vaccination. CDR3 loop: CASSLGSPGGKGEKLFF. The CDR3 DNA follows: TGTGCCAGCAGCTTGGGGAGTCCGGGGGGCAAAGGGGAAAAACTGTTTTTT.